This T cell receptor (beta chain) was recovered during a study of cytomegalovirus exposure and HLA in healthy donors. TCRdb keeps only in-frame clones here, not all; method: immunoSEQ multiplex PCR. The sample gives a few hundred thousand clones, 90% of which show up once; 0.37% is in the top ten. Overall study results and limits: The majority of TCR sequences were rare, yet some public TCRs appeared in many donors. Published work reported that the classifier diagnosed cytomegalovirus status with high specificity and sensitivity.

This clone has only one observation. Its antigen is unidentified. The donors were part of the validation cohort, which consisted of about 120 subjects and was separate from the first cohort of 666 subjects. The sequence was collected from a woman younger than 35 in good health and CMV-seronegative. The source material was PBMCs.

The CDR3 spells CASWSARGSNQPQHF. CDR3 coding DNA: TGTGCCAGCTGGTCAGCTAGGGGCTCCAATCAGCCCCAGCATTTT. This chain links TRBV27 with TRBJ1-5, with D tentatively TRBD1 (5 bases). The germline CDR1 and CDR2 sequences are MNHEY and SMNVEV (reference sequence). V dropped 8 bases and J dropped 3 bases, with 17 bases sitting between them. The CDR3 extends over 15 amino acids.